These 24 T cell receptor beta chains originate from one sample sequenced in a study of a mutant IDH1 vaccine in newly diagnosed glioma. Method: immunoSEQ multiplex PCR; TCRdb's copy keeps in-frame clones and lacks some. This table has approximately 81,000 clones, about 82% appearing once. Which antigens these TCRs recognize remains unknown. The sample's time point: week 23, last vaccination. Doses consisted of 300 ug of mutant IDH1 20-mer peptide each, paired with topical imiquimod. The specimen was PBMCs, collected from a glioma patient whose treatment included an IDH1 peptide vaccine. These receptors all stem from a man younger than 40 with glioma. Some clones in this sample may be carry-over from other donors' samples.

The CDR3 DNA is TGTGCCAGCAGCCGGGAGTTTAGACCCTACGAGCAGTACTTC. Amino acids: CASSREFRPYEQYF. The chain couples TRBV27 to TRBJ2-7; D possibly corresponds to TRBD2 (6 bases). Trimming left V 6 bases short and J 2 bases short, with 14 bases between. Germline CDR1 and CDR2: MNHEY and SMNVEV (reference sequence). The CDR3 runs 14 residues.

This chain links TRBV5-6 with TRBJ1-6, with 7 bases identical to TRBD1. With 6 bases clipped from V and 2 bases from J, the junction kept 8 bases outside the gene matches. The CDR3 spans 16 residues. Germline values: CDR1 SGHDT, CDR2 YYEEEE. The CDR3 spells CASTIQQGTYNSPLHF. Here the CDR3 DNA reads TGTGCCAGCACCATACAACAGGGGACCTATAATTCACCCCTCCACTTT.

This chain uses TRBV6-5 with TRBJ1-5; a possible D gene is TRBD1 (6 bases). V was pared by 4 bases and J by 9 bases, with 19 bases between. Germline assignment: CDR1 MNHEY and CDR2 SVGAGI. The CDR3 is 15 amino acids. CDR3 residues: CASSFSDGGRRPQHF. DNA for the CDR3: TGTGCCAGCAGTTTTTCCGACGGGGGCAGGCGGCCCCAGCATTTT.

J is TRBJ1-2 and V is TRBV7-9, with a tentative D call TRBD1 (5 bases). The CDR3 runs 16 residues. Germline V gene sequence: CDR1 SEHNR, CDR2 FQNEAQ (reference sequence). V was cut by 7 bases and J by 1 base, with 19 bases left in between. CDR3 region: CASTPAGFVLNYGYTF. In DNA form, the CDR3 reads TGTGCCAGCACCCCCGCAGGGTTCGTCCTTAACTATGGCTACACCTTC.

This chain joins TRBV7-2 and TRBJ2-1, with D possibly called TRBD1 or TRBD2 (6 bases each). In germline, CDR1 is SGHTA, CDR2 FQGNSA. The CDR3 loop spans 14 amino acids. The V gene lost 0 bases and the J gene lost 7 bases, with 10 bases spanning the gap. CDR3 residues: CASSLAGGRNEQFF. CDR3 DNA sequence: TGTGCCAGCAGCTTAGCGGGGGGCCGGAATGAGCAGTTCTTC.

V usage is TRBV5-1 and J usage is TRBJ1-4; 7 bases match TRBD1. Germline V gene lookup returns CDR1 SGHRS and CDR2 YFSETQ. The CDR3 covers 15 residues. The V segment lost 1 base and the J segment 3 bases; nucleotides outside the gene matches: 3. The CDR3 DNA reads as TGCGCCAGCAGCTTGAATGACAGGGCTAATGAAAAACTGTTTTTT. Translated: CASSLNDRANEKLFF.

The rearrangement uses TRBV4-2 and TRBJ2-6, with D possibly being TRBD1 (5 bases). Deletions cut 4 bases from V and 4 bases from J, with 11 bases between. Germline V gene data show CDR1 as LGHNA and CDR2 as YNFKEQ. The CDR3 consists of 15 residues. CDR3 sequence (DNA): TGTGCCAGCAGCCGAGACAGCGAAGGGGCCAACGTCCTGACTTTC. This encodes CASSRDSEGANVLTF.

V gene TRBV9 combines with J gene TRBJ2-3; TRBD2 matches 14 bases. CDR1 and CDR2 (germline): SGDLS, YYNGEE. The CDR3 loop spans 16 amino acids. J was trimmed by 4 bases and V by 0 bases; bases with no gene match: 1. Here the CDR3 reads CASSVGGLAGADTQYF. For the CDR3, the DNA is TGTGCCAGCAGCGTAGGGGGACTAGCGGGAGCAGATACGCAGTATTTT.

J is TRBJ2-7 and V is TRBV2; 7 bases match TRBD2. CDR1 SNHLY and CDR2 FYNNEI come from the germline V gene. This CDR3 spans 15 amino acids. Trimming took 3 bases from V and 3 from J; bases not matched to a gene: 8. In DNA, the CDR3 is TGTGCCAGCAGTGAGCGGATAGCGGGCCTCTACGAGCAGTACTTC. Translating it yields CASSERIAGLYEQYF.

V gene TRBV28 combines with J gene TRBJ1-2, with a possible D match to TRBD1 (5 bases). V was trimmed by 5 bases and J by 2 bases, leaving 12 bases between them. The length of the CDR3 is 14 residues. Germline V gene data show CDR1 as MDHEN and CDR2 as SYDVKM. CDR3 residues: CASSPYGGNYGYTF. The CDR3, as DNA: TGTGCCAGCAGTCCCTACGGGGGAAACTATGGCTACACCTTC.

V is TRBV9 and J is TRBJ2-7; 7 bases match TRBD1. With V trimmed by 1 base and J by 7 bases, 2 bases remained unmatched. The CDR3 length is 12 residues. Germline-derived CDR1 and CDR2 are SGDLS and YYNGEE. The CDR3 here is CASSVTQGEQYF. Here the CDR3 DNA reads TGTGCCAGCAGCGTAACACAGGGGGAGCAGTACTTC.

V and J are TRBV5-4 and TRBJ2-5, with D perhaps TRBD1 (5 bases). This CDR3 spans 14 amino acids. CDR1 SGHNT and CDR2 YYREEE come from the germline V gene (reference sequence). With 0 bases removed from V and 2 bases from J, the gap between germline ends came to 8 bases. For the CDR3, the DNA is TGTGCCAGCAGCTTGGAGGCAGGGCAAGAGACCCAGTACTTC. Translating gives CASSLEAGQETQYF.

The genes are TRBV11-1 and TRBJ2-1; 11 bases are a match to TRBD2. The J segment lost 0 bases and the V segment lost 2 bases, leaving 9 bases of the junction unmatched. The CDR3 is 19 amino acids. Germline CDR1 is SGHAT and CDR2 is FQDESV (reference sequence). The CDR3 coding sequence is TGTGCCAGCAGCTTAACTTGGGGACTAGCGGAGAGCTCCTACAATGAGCAGTTCTTC. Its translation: CASSLTWGLAESSYNEQFF.

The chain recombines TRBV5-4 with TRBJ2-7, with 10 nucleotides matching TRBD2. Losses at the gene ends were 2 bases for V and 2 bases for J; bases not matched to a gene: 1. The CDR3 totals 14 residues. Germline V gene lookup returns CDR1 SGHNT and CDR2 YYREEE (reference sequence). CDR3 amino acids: CASSFLAGAYEQYF. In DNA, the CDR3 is TGTGCCAGCAGCTTTCTAGCGGGAGCCTACGAGCAGTACTTC.

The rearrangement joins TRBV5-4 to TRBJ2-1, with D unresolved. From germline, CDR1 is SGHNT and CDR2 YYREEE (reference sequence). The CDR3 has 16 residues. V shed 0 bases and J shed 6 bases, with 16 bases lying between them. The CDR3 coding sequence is TGTGCCAGCAGCTTGGACCCCCTGCAGCGAGGCAATGAGCAGTTCTTC. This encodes CASSLDPLQRGNEQFF.

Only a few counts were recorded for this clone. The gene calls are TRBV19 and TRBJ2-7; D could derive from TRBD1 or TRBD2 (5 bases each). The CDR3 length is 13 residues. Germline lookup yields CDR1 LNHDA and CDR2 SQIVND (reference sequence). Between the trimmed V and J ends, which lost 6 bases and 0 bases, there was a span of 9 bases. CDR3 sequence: CASRAGSSYEQYF. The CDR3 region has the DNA TGTGCCAGTAGGGCAGGGAGCTCCTACGAGCAGTACTTC.

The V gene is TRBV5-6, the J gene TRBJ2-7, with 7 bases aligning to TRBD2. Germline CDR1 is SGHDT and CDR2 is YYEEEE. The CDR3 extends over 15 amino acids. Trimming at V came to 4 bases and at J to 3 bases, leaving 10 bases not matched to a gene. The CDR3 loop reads CASSPGTNYLYEQYF. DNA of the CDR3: TGTGCCAGCAGCCCTGGGACTAACTACCTCTACGAGCAGTACTTC.

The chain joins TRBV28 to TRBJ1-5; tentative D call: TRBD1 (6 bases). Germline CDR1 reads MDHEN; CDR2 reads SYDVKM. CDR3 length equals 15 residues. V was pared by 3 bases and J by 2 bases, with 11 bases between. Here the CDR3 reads CASSLRGFRNQPQHF. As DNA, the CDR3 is TGTGCCAGCAGTTTGAGGGGGTTCCGCAATCAGCCCCAGCATTTT.

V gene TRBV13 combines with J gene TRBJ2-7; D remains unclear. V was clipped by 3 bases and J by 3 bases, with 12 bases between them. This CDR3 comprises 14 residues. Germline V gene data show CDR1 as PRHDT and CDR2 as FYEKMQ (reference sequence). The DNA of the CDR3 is TGTGCCAGCAGCTTCGGCTCCTCTTTCTACGAGCAGTACTTC. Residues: CASSFGSSFYEQYF.

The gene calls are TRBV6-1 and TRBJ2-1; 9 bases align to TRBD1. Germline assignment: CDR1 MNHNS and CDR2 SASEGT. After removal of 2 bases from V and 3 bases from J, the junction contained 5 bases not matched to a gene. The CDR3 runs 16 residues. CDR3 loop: CASSEQPGQGYNEQFF. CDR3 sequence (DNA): TGTGCCAGCAGTGAACAACCGGGACAGGGCTACAATGAGCAGTTCTTC.

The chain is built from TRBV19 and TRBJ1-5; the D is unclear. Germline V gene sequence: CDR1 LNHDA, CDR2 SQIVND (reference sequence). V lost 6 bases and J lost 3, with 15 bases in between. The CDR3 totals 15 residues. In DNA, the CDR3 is TGTGCCAGTAGCGAGACCGGGCAGAACAATCAGCCCCAGCATTTT. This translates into CASSETGQNNQPQHF.

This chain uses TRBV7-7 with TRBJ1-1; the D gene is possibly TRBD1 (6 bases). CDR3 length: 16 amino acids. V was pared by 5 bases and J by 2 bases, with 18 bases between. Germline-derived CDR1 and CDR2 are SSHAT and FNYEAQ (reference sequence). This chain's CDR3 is CASSPLRGQGNTEAFF. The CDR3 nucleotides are TGTGCCAGCAGCCCCTTACGGGGGCAGGGAAACACTGAAGCTTTCTTT.

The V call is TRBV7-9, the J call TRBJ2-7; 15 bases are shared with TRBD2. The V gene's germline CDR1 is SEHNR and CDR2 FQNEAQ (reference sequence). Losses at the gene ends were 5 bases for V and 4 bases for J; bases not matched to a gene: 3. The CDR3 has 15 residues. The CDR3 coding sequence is TGTGCCAGCAGCCGGACTAGCGGGAGGGGATACGAGCAGTACTTC. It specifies CASSRTSGRGYEQYF.

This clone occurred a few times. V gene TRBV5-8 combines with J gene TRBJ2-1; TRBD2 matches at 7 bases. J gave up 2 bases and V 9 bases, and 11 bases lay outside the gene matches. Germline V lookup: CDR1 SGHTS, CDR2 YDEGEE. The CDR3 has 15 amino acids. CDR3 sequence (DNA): TGTGCCACCTCGGGGGGAAGTTTTCCCTACAATGAGCAGTTCTTC. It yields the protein CATSGGSFPYNEQFF. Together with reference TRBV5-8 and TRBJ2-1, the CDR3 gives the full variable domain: EAGVTQSPTHLIKTRGQQATLRCSPISGHTSVYWYQQALGLGLQFLLWYDEGEERNRGNFPPRFSGRQFPNYSSELNVNALELEDSALYLCATSGGSFPYNEQFFGPGTRLTVL.